This T cell receptor beta chain emerged from a study of cytomegalovirus exposure and HLA in healthy donors. Notes on the study in general: Across donors, sequencing depth was assumed by presence/absence analyses to be roughly uniform. V- and J-gene trimming of TCR beta was linked (in a later analysis) to a missense DCLRE1C variant.

Trimming removed 7 bases from V and 3 bases from J; junction bases left unmatched: 7. The CDR3 covers 14 residues. Germline V lookup: CDR1 GTSNPN, CDR2 SVGIG (reference sequence). Primers included in the PCR were 60 Vbeta and 13 Jbeta primers. Authors' data handling: An analysis performed later counted 75 million to 80 million unique TCR beta chains (roughly 11 million of them shared). Clones were read by immunoSEQ multiplex PCR, and TCRdb kept only the in-frame ones, dropping some. V and J calls plus clone size are reproduced from that table; the DNA served to infer D and trimming. The table shows 75,000 to 80,000 clones, with roughly 76% occurring only once. To note about this clone: Its specificity is not known.

Though nominally healthy at sampling, donors likely had unrecorded immune exposures. The sequence was collected from a male donor in good health and CMV-seropositive. Input material: PBMCs. The chain is built from TRBV30 and TRBJ2-7; TRBD2 matches 12 bases. This CDR3 reads CAYKRLAGDYEQYF. The CDR3 DNA reads as TGTGCCTATAAAAGACTAGCGGGGGACTACGAGCAGTACTTC.